Shown below are 13 T cell receptor beta chains from a single sample sequenced in a study of T cells in tumors after PD-1 blockade (dated by TCRdb to between 2018 and 2020). The time point label for this specimen denotes: before anti-PD-1 therapy. Libraries were constructed by the immunoSEQ multiplex PCR assay. This immuneACCESS table, as held by TCRdb, lists in-frame sequences with V and J called but not all clones. Of the missing ones, under half trace to an unresolved V gene in checked studies; the others have no known cause. Recorded for this sample are about 33,000 clones; 78% of them occurred a single time. The ten most abundant clones make up roughly 39% of the sample. The source material was PBMCs, sampled before anti-PD-1 treatment. These receptors were collected from a human donor with basal cell carcinoma.

The chain couples TRBV5-5 to TRBJ2-3, with a possible D match to TRBD1 (5 bases). This CDR3 has 15 amino acids. The V end was cut by 0 bases, the J end by 2 bases, with 10 bases between. Germline values: CDR1 SGHKS, CDR2 YYEKEE (reference sequence). CDR3 nucleotide sequence: TGTGCCAGCAGCTTGGACAGGAGCCACACAGATACGCAGTATTTT. Amino acids: CASSLDRSHTDTQYF.

This sequence joins TRBV6-1 and TRBJ2-1; D might be TRBD1 or TRBD2, each matching 5 bases. The CDR3 is 15 amino acids. Germline V gives CDR1 MNHNS, CDR2 SASEGT. Deletions cut 3 bases from V and 3 bases from J, with 12 bases between. CDR3 DNA sequence: TGTGCCAGCAGTGAGAACGGGGCCCGCTACAATGAGCAGTTCTTC. It is translated as CASSENGARYNEQFF.

This chain joins TRBV2 and TRBJ2-1; no clear D gene. Trimming stripped 6 bases from V and 8 bases from J, with 14 bases between. The CDR3 is 13 amino acids. Per germline, CDR1 SNHLY and CDR2 FYNNEI. Here the CDR3 DNA reads TGTGCCAGCAGCCTCAATTCAAGCGATGAGCAGTTCTTC. It yields the protein CASSLNSSDEQFF.

This clone was observed a handful of times. The gene calls are TRBV7-9 and TRBJ1-4; 8 nucleotides align to TRBD1. The ends lost 4 bases at V and 5 bases at J; junction bases unmatched: 15. The CDR3 contains 18 residues. Per germline, CDR1 SEHNR and CDR2 FQNEAQ (reference sequence). CDR3 sequence: CASSSPTGQVSVNEKLFF. In DNA form, the CDR3 reads TGTGCCAGCAGCTCTCCGACGGGACAGGTCTCCGTAAATGAAAAACTGTTTTTT.

Only a few counts were recorded for this clone. V is TRBV6-6 and J is TRBJ2-3; 8 bases are a match to TRBD1. The trim removed 5 bases at V and 2 bases at J, leaving 12 bases unmatched. This CDR3 contains 17 residues. Germline-derived CDR1 and CDR2 are MNHNY and SVGAGI (reference sequence). The CDR3, as DNA: TGTGCCAGCAGTCCCGGACAGGGCAGGAGGGACACAGATACGCAGTATTTT. This gives the protein CASSPGQGRRDTDTQYF.

The chain employs TRBV2 and TRBJ2-5; D may be TRBD2 (7 bases). Germline-derived CDR1 and CDR2 are SNHLY and FYNNEI. This CDR3 has 15 residues. The ends were cut back, 2 bases at V and 5 bases at J, with 15 bases in the middle. The CDR3 bases are TGTGCCAGCAGTGAATGGGGGGGGCGCGGTGAGACCCAGTACTTC. Translation: CASSEWGGRGETQYF.

This chain uses TRBV30 with TRBJ1-1; TRBD1 is a possible D gene (5 bases). The CDR3 is 13 amino acids. Germline V gene lookup returns CDR1 GTSNPN and CDR2 SVGIG (reference sequence). V lost 2 bases, J lost 2 bases, and 9 bases lay in between. The chain's CDR3 is CAWSLTVNTEAFF. In DNA form, the CDR3 reads TGTGCCTGGAGTTTGACAGTCAACACTGAAGCTTTCTTT. The full variable domain, in which reference TRBV30 and TRBJ1-1 provide the parts outside the CDR3, is SQTIHQWPATLVQPVGSPLSLECTVEGTSNPNLYWYRQAAGRGLQLLFYSVGIGQISSEVPQNLSASRPQDRQFILSSKKLLLSDSGFYLCAWSLTVNTEAFFGQGTRLTVV.

This clone was detected only a few times. This chain uses TRBV12-5 with TRBJ2-1; D not resolved. The CDR3 length is 14 residues. Germline loops: CDR1 LGHNT, CDR2 FRNRAP. Trimming removed 5 bases from V and 5 bases from J, with 13 bases in between. The CDR3 reads CASGPVFADNEQFF. DNA for the CDR3: TGTGCTAGTGGTCCCGTTTTCGCGGACAATGAGCAGTTCTTC.

V usage is TRBV7-6 and J usage is TRBJ1-2, with D unresolved. In germline, CDR1 is SGHVS, CDR2 FNYEAQ. The CDR3 is made up of 13 amino acids. Deletions cut 5 bases from V and 4 bases from J, with 11 bases between. The CDR3 here is CASSTAGSYGYTF. The CDR3 DNA reads as TGTGCCAGCAGCACCGCGGGATCCTATGGCTACACCTTC.

This clone was counted once. The J gene is TRBJ2-5, the V gene TRBV19; the match to TRBD2 covers 9 bases. V lost 5 bases and J lost 2; bases outside the gene matches: 6. CDR3 length: 15 amino acids. In germline, CDR1 is LNHDA, CDR2 SQIVND (reference sequence). The CDR3 reads CASSWASGTQETQYF. CDR3 sequence (DNA): TGTGCCAGTAGTTGGGCTAGCGGGACACAAGAGACCCAGTACTTC.

The chain couples TRBV27 to TRBJ1-6, with a tentative D call TRBD1 (6 bases). The germline gives CDR1 MNHEY, CDR2 SMNVEV (reference sequence). The V gene lost 5 bases and the J gene lost 7 bases, with 15 bases spanning the gap. The CDR3 runs to 15 residues. The CDR3, as DNA: TGTGCCAGCAGTCCCCAGGGGCCGCTGAATTCACCCCTCCACTTT. Encoded protein: CASSPQGPLNSPLHF.

This chain uses TRBV9 with TRBJ2-3; the match to TRBD2 covers 8 bases. CDR1 and CDR2 (germline): SGDLS, YYNGEE. The J segment lost 6 bases and the V segment lost 5 bases, leaving 20 bases of the junction unmatched. The CDR3 covers 18 residues. Written as DNA, the CDR3 is TGTGCCAGCAGTGGAATCCTCGGGGGGGAGGCAGTAAGGGATACGCAGTATTTT. This sequence encodes CASSGILGGEAVRDTQYF.

Details on this clone: At one of its ends the junction is not consistent with the germline gene, which may arise from a read error. The chain couples TRBV7-9 to TRBJ2-2, with no clear D. This CDR3 is 14 amino acids long. Per germline, CDR1 SEHNR and CDR2 FQNEAQ (reference sequence). CDR3 protein: CASTLSKNTGELFF. DNA for the CDR3: TGTGCCAGCACCTTATCCAAAAACACCGGGGAGCTGTTTTTT.